There are a few counts of the clone carrying this T cell receptor (beta chain). Its target is unknown. The sample is drawn from a study of CD8 T cells in ankylosing spondylitis. General observations from the study: The authors found the disease-linked clones to be CD8+ and relatively rare in peripheral blood.

The ends were cut back, 6 bases at V and 5 bases at J, with 14 bases in the middle. CDR1 is SQVTM, CDR2 ANQGSEA, per germline. The CDR3 sequence is 12 residues long. Quantitative molecular-barcoded 5'-RACE generated the TCR beta libraries. One entry per CDR3 protein results from TCRdb running MiXCR on the 5' RACE reads. The table includes under 300,000 distinct CDR3 sequences, around 7.8% detected once. The rearrangement uses TRBV29-1 and TRBJ2-7; D is possibly TRBD1 or TRBD2 (5 bases each). The receptor was derived from a male donor with ankylosing spondylitis or in good health (not recorded which). The sequenced material came from blood, either unsorted or a sorted T cell fraction (not recorded which). CDR3 loop: CSVRDQPNEQYF. CDR3 nucleotide sequence: TGCAGCGTCCGGGACCAACCCAACGAGCAGTACTTC.